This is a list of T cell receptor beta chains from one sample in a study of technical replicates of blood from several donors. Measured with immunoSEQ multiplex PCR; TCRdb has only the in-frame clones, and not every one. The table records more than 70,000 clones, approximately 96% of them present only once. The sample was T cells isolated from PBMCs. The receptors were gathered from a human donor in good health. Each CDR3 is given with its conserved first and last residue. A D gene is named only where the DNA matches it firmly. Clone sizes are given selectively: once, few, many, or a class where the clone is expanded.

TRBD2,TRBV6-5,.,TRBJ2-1,CASSYSAGGYNEQFF,TGTGCCAGCAGTTACTCGGCGGGAGGGTACAATGAGCAGTTCTTC
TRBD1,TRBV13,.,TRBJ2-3,CASSRGQGTDTQYF,TGTGCCAGCAGCCGGGGACAGGGTACAGATACGCAGTATTTT
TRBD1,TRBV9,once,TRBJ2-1,CASSPRDSSYNEQFF,TGTGCCAGCAGCCCCCGGGACAGCTCCTACAATGAGCAGTTCTTC
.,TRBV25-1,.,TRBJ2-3,CASSEFRDSNTDTQYF,TGTGCCAGCAGTGAATTCCGGGACTCTAACACAGATACGCAGTATTTT
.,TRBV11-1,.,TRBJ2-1,CASSLGWGVPYNEQFF,TGTGCCAGCAGCTTAGGGTGGGGGGTCCCCTACAATGAGCAGTTCTTC
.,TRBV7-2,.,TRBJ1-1,CASSLNGLMNTEAFF,TGTGCCAGCAGCTTAAATGGCCTTATGAACACTGAAGCTTTCTTT
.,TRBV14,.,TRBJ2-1,CASSQEVWSYNEQFF,TGTGCCAGCAGCCAGGAAGTCTGGAGTTACAATGAGCAGTTCTTC
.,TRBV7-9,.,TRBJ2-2,CASSLKLLLNTGELFF,TGTGCCAGCAGCTTGAAACTGCTTTTGAACACCGGGGAGCTGTTTTTT
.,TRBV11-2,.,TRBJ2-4,CASSLDMNIQYF,TGTGCCAGCAGCTTAGACATGAACATTCAGTACTTC
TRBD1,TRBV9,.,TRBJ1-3,CASSVSGQGPFGGNTIYF,TGTGCCAGCAGCGTATCGGGACAGGGCCCTTTTGGTGGAAACACCATATATTTT
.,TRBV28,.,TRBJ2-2,CASSIRTTTGELFF,TGTGCCAGTTCTATACGGACTACCACCGGGGAGCTGTTTTTT
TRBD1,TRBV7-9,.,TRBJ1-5,CASSETGEDQPQHF,TGTGCCAGCAGCGAAACAGGGGAGGATCAGCCCCAGCATTTT
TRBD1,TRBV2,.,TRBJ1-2,CASSWTGPNYGYTF,TGTGCCAGCAGTTGGACAGGTCCTAACTATGGCTACACCTTC
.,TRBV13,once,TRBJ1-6,CASRPDTSSYNSPLHF,TGTGCCAGCAGACCAGACACGAGCTCCTATAATTCACCCCTCCACTTT
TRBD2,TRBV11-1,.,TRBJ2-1,CASSLEGSGAGASYNEQFF,TGTGCCAGCAGCTTAGAAGGATCGGGAGCGGGAGCCTCCTACAATGAGCAGTTCTTC
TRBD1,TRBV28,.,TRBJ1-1,CASRGTANTEAFF,TGTGCCAGCAGGGGGACAGCGAACACTGAAGCTTTCTTT
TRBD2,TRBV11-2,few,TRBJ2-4,CASSSGLAGSAKNIQYF,TGTGCCAGCAGCAGCGGACTAGCGGGATCAGCCAAAAACATTCAGTACTTC